This is a list of T cell receptor beta chains from one sample in a study of cytomegalovirus exposure and HLA in healthy donors. The method was immunoSEQ multiplex PCR; TCRdb's version includes in-frame clones alone and lacks a portion of them. The sample has about 140,000 clones, roughly three quarters seen once. The sample consisted of PBMCs. These receptors were collected from a man aged 18 to 30 in good health and CMV-seronegative. CDR3s include the opening cysteine and the closing phenylalanine or tryptophan. The D gene is left open where the match is weak. Size tells how often a clone was seen (once, few, many) or the class of an expanded clone, and some rows leave it out.

J,D,size,V,CDR3,DNA
TRBJ1-1,TRBD1,.,TRBV5-4,CASRFGGRQGEFFF,TGTGCCAGCAGATTCGGTGGGAGACAGGGGGAGTTTTTCTTT
TRBJ2-1,TRBD1,few,TRBV5-1,CASSLPGTGPYNEQFF,TGCGCCAGCAGCTTGCCGGGGACAGGGCCCTACAATGAGCAGTTCTTC
TRBJ2-1,TRBD2,.,TRBV7-9,CASSLGGGPSYNEQFF,TGTGCCAGCAGCTTAGGGGGGGGACCATCCTACAATGAGCAGTTCTTC
TRBJ1-5,.,few,TRBV5-6,CASSLENGASQHF,TGTGCCAGCAGCTTGGAAAATGGGGCATCCCAGCATTTT
TRBJ2-7,TRBD1,.,TRBV6-5,CASSYAQGAREQYF,TGTGCCAGCAGTTACGCACAGGGGGCCCGTGAGCAGTACTTC
TRBJ2-1,.,.,TRBV15,CATSRLPLGSTYNEQFF,TGTGCCACCAGCAGACTACCCCTGGGCAGTACCTACAATGAGCAGTTCTTC
TRBJ2-1,TRBD2,once,TRBV5-1,CASSWISGRGGDNEQFF,TGCGCCAGCAGCTGGATCTCTGGGCGGGGGGGCGACAATGAGCAGTTCTTC
TRBJ1-3,.,.,TRBV2,CASLGDILRDTIYF,TGTGCCAGCCTAGGAGATATACTCCGGGACACCATATATTTT
TRBJ1-1,TRBD1,few,TRBV2,CASRARGQNTEAFF,TGTGCCAGCAGGGCAAGGGGGCAGAACACTGAAGCTTTCTTT
TRBJ2-1,.,.,TRBV2,CALGLSTNEQFF,TGTGCCCTCGGACTATCGACGAATGAGCAGTTCTTC
TRBJ1-1,TRBD1,.,TRBV19,CASSSTGRNTEAFF,TGTGCCAGTAGTTCGACAGGGCGGAACACTGAAGCTTTCTTT
TRBJ1-1,.,.,TRBV11-1,CASSLRQRTEAFF,TGTGCCAGCAGCTTAAGACAGAGGACTGAAGCTTTCTTT